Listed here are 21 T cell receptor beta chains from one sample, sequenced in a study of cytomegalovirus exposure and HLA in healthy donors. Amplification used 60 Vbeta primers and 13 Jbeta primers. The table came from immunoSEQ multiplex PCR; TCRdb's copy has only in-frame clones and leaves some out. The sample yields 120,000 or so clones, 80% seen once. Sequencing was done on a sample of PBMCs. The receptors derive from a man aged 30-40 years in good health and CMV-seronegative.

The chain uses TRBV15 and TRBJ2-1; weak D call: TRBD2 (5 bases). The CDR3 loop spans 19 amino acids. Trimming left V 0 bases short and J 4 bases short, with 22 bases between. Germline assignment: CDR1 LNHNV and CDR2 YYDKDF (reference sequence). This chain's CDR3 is CATSRDLIKRAQIYNEQFF. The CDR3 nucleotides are TGTGCCACCAGCAGAGATCTGATAAAGAGGGCTCAAATATACAATGAGCAGTTCTTC.

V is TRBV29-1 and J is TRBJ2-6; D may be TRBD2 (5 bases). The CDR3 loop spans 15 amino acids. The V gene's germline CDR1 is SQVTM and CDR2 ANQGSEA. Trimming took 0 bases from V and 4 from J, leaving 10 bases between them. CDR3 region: CSVEDLGAGANVLTF. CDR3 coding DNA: TGCAGCGTTGAAGATCTGGGAGCCGGGGCCAACGTCCTGACTTTC.

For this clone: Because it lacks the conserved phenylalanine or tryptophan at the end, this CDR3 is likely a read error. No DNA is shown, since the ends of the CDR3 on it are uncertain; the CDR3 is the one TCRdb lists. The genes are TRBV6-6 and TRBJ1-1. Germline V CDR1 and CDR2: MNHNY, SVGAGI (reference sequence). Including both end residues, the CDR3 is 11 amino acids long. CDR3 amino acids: CASSAGPPAWY.

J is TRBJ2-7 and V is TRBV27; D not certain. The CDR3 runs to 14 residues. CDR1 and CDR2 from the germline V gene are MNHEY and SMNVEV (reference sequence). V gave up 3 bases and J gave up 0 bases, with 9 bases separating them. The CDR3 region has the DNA TGTGCCAGCAGTTTGGGCAGGCCCTCCTACGAGCAGTACTTC. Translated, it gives CASSLGRPSYEQYF.

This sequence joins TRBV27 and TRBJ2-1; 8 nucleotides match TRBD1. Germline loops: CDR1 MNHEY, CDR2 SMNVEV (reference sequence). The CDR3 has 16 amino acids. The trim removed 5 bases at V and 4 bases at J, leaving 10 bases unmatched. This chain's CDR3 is CASSPPDRAQYNEQFF. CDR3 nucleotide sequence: TGTGCCAGCAGTCCCCCGGACAGGGCCCAGTACAATGAGCAGTTCTTC.

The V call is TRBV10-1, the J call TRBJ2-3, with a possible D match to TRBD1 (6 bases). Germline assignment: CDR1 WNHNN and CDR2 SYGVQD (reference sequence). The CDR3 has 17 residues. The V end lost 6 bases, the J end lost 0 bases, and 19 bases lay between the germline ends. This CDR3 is CASSGDLGQPSTDTQYF. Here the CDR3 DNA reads TGCGCCAGCAGCGGCGACCTGGGACAACCTAGCACAGATACGCAGTATTTT.

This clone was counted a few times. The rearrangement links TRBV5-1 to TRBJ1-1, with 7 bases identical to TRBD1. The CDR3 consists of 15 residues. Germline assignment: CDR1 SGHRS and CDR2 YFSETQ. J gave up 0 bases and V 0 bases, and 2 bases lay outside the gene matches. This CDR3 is CASSLGDRLNTEAFF. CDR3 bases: TGCGCCAGCAGCTTGGGGGACAGATTGAACACTGAAGCTTTCTTT. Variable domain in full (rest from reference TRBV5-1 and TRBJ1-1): KAGVTQTPRYLIKTRGQQVTLSCSPISGHRSVSWYQQTPGQGLQFLFEYFSETQRNKGNFPGRFSGRQFSNSRSEMNVSTLELGDSALYLCASSLGDRLNTEAFFGQGTRLTVV.

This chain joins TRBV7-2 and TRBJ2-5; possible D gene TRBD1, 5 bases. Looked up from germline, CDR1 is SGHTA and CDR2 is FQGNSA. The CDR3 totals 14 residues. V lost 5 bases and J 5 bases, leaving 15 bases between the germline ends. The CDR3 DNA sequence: TGTGCCAGCAGCAACGGCAGGGATCAGGAGACCCAGTACTTC. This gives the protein CASSNGRDQETQYF.

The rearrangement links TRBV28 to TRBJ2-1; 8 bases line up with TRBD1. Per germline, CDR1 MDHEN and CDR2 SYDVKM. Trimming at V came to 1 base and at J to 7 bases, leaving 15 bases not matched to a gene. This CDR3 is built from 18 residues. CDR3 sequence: CASSLYVLVQGGKNEQFF. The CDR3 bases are TGTGCCAGCAGTTTATATGTCCTGGTACAGGGGGGTAAAAATGAGCAGTTCTTC.

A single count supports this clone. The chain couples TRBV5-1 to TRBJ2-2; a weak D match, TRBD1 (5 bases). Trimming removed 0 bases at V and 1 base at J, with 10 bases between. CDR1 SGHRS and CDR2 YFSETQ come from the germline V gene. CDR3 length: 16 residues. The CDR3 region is CASSLGRDWNTGELFF. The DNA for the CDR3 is TGCGCCAGCAGCTTGGGCAGGGATTGGAACACCGGGGAGCTGTTTTTT.

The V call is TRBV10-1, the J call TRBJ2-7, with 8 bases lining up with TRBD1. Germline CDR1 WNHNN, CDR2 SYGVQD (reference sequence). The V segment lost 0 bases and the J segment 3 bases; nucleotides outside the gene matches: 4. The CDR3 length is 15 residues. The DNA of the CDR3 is TGCGCCAGCAGTGAGTCTAGGACAGGGAGCTACGAGCAGTACTTC. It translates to CASSESRTGSYEQYF.

The CDR3 coding sequence is TGTGCCTGGAGTGTAGCGCTCACAGATACGCAGTATTTT. Protein product: CAWSVALTDTQYF. The gene calls are TRBV30 and TRBJ2-3; no clear D gene. This CDR3 spans 13 amino acids. Trimming removed 0 bases at V and 2 bases at J, with 6 bases between. CDR1 is GTSNPN, CDR2 SVGIG, per germline (reference sequence).

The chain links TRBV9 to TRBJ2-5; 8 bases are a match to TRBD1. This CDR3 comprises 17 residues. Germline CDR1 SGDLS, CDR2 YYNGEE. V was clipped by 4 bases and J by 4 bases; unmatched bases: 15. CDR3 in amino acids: CASSPRGQGGLLETQYF. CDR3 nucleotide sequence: TGTGCCAGCAGCCCGCGTGGACAGGGAGGTTTGTTAGAGACCCAGTACTTC.

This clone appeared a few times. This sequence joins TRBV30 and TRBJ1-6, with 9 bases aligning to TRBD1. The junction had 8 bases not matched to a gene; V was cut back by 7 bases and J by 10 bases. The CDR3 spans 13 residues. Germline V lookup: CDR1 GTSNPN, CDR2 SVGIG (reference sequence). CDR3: CAFDRGFGSPLHF. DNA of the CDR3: TGTGCCTTCGACAGGGGGTTCGGGTCACCCCTCCACTTT.

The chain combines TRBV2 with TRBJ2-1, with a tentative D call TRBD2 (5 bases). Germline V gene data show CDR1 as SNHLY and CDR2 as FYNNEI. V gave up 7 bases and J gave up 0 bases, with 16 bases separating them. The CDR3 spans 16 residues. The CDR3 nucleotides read TGTGCCAGCACAACACTAGACACCTACTCCTACAATGAGCAGTTCTTC. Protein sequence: CASTTLDTYSYNEQFF.

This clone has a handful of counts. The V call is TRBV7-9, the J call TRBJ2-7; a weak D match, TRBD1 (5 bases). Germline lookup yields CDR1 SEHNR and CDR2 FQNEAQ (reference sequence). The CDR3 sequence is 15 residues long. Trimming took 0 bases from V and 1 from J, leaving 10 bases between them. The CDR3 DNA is TGTGCCAGCAGCTTAGCGCCAGGACATTCCTACGAGCAGTACTTC. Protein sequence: CASSLAPGHSYEQYF.

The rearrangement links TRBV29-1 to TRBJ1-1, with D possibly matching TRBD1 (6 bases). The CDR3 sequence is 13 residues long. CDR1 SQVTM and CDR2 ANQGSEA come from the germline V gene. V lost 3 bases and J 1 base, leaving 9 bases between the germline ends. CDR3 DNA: TGCAGCGTTGATAGGGGACAGAACACTGAAGCTTTCTTT. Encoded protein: CSVDRGQNTEAFF.

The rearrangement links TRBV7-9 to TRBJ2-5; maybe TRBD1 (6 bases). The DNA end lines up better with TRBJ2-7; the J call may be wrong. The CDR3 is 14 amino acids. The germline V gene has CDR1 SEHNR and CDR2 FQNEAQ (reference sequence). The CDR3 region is CASSEGGAPYEQYF. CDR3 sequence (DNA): TGTGCCAGCAGCGAAGGGGGTGCTCCCTACGAGCAGTACTTC.

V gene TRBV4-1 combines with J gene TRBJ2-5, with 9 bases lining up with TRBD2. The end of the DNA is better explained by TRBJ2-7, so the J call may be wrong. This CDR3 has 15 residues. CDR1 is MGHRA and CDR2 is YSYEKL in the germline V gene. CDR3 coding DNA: TGCGCCAGCGCTTCCATAGCGGGAGAACTCTACGAGCAGTACTTC. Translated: CASASIAGELYEQYF.

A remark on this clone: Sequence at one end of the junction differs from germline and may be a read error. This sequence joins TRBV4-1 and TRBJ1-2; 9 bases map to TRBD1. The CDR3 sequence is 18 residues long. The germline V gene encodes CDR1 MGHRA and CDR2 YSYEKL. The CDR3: CASSQDRGRTGAGYGYPF. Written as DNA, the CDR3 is TGCGCCAGCAGCCAAGATCGGGGAAGGACAGGGGCGGGCTATGGCTACCCCTTC.

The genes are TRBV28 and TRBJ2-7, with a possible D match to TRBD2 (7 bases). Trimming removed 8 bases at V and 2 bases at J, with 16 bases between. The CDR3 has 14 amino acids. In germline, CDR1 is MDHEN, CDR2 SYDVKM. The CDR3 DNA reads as TGTGCCAGCGCAGAGGGGGGAGGGCCCTACGAGCAGTACTTC. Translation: CASAEGGGPYEQYF.